Given below is one TCR beta chain in context. The CDR3 totals 17 residues. V lost 2 bases to trimming and J lost 5 bases, with 21 bases between them. Germline V lookup: CDR1 SEHNR, CDR2 FQNEAQ (reference sequence). This sample stems from a study of blood T cell repertoires in COVID-19. TCRdb's table, derived via immunoSEQ multiplex PCR, lists solely in-frame clones and lacks some. Altogether 300,000 to 350,000 clones are present, about 90% being singletons, with the ten largest covering about 5%. The clonotype originates from a man aged 30-40 years who had recovered from COVID-19. Sequenced material: PBMCs or T cells enriched from blood (not recorded which). The rearrangement joins TRBV7-9 to TRBJ1-2; maybe TRBD1 (6 bases). The CDR3 nucleotides are TGTGCCAGCAGCTTATGGGGACGCAGGGGTATAGGGTATGGCTACACCTTC. This sequence encodes CASSLWGRRGIGYGYTF.